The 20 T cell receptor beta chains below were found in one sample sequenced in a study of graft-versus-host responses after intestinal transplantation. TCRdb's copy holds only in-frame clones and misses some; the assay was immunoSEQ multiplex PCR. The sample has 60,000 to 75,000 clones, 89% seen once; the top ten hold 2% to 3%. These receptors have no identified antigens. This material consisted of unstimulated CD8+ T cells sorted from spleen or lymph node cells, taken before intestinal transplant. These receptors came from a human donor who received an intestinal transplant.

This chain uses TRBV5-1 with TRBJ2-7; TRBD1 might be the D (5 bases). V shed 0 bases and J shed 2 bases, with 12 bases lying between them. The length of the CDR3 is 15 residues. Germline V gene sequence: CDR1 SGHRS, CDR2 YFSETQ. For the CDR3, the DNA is TGCGCCAGCAGCTTGGGCCAGGGTAATACCTACGAGCAGTACTTC. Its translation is CASSLGQGNTYEQYF.

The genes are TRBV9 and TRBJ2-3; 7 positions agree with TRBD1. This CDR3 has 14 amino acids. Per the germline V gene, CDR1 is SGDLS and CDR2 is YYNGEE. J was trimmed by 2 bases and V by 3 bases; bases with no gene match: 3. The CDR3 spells CASSGGTATDTQYF. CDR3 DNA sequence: TGTGCCAGCAGCGGAGGGACAGCCACAGATACGCAGTATTTT.

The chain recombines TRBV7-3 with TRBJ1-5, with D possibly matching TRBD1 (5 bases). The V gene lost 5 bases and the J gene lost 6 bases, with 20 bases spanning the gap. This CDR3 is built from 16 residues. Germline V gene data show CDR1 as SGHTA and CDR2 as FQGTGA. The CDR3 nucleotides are TGTGCCAGCAGCGTGCCAACCCAGGGATGGGGTCAGCCCCAGCATTTT. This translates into CASSVPTQGWGQPQHF.

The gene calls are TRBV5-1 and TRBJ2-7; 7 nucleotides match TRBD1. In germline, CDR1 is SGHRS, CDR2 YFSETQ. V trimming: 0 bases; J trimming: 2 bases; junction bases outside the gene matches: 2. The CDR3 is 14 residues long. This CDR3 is CASSLGQGPYEQYF. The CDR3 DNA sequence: TGCGCCAGCAGCTTGGGACAGGGACCCTACGAGCAGTACTTC.

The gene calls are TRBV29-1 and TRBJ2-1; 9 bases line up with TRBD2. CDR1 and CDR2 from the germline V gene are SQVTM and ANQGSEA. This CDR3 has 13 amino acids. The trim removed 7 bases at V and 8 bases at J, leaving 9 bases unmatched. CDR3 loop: CSATGTSFDEQFF. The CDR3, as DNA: TGCAGCGCTACCGGGACTAGCTTCGATGAGCAGTTCTTC.

The CDR3 DNA follows: TGTGCCAGCAGCCCTGGAGTCGGGAATGAGCAGTTCTTC. Amino acid sequence: CASSPGVGNEQFF. V is TRBV7-6 and J is TRBJ2-1; D not certain. Germline CDR1 is SGHVS and CDR2 is FNYEAQ. V lost 5 bases to trimming and J lost 7 bases, with 12 bases between them. The CDR3 runs 13 residues.

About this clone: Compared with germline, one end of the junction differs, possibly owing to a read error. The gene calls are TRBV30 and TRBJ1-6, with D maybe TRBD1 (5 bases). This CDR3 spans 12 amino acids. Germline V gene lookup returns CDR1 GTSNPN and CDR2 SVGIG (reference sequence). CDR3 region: CTWTFGGSPLHF. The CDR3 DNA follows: TGTACCTGGACATTCGGGGGATCACCCCTCCACTTT.

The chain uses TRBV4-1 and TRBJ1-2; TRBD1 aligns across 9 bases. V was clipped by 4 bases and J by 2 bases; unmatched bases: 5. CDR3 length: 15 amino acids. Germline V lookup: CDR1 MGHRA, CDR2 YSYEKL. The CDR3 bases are TGCGCCAGCAGCCCGGGACAGGGTGGAAACTATGGCTACACCTTC. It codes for CASSPGQGGNYGYTF.

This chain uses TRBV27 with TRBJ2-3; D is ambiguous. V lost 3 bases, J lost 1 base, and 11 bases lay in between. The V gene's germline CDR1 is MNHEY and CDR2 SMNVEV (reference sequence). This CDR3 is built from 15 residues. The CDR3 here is CASSLVASGTDTQYF. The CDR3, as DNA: TGTGCCAGCAGTTTGGTGGCCTCCGGCACAGATACGCAGTATTTT.

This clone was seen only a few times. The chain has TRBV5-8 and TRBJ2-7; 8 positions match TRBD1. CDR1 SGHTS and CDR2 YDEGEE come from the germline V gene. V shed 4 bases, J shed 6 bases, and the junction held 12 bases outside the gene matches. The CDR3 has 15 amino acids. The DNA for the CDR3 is TGTGCCAGCAGCAGCTTTACCAGGGGGCAAGGCGAGCAGTACTTC. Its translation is CASSSFTRGQGEQYF.

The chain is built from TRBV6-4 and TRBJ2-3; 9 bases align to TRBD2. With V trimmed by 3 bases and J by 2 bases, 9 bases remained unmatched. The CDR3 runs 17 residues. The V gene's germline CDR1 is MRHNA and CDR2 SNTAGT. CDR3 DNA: TGTGCCAGCAGTGAGGATAGCGGGAGCCCTACCACAGATACGCAGTATTTT. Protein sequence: CASSEDSGSPTTDTQYF.

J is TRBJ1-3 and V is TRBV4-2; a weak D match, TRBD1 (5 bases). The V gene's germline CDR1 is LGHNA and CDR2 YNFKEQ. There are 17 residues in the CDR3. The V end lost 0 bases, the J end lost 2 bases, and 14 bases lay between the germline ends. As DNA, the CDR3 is TGTGCCAGCAGCCAAGATGTGCAGGGTGAGGCTGGAAACACCATATATTTT. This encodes CASSQDVQGEAGNTIYF.

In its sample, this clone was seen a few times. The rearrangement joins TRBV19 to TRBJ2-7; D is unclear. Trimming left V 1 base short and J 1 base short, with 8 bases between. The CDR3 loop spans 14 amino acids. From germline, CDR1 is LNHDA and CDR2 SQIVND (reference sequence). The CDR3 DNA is TGTGCCAGTAGTATAGGACTCGTTTCCTACGAGCAGTACTTC. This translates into CASSIGLVSYEQYF.

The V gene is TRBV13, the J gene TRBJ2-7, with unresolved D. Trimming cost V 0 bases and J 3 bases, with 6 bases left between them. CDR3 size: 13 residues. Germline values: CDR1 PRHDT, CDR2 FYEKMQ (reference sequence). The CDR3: CASSLGRSYEQYF. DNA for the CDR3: TGTGCCAGCAGCTTAGGGAGGAGCTACGAGCAGTACTTC.

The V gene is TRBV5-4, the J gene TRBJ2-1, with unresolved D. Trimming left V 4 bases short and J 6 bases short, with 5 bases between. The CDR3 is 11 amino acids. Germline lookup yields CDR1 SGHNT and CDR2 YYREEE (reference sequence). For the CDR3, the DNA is TGTGCCAGCAGCGCCGGCAATGAGCAGTTCTTC. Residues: CASSAGNEQFF.

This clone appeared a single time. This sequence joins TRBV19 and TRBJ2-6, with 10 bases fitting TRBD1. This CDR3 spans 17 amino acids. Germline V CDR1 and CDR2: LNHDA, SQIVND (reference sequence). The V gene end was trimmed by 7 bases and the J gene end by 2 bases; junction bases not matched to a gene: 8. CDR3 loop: CASNPWTGGTGANVLTF. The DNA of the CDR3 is TGTGCCAGTAACCCGTGGACAGGGGGAACTGGGGCCAACGTCCTGACTTTC.

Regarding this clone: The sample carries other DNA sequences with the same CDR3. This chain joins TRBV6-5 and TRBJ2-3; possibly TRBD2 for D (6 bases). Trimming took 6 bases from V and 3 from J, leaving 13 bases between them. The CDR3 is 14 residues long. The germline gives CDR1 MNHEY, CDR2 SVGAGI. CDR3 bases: TGTGCCAGCAGATCCGGGACTCGGACAGATACGCAGTATTTT. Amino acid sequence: CASRSGTRTDTQYF.

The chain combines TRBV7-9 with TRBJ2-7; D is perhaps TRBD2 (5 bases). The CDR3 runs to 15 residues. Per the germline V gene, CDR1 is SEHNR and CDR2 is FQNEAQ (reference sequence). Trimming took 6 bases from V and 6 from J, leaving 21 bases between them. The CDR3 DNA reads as TGTGCCAGCAGATCTGGACTCGAATCCTCCCCCGAGCAGTACTTC. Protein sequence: CASRSGLESSPEQYF.

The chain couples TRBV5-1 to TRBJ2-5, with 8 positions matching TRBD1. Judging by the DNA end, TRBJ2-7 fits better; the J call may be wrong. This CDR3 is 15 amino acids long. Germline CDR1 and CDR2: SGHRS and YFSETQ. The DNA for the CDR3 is TGCGCCAGCAGCTCAACTGACAGGGGCTCCTACGAGCAGTACTTC. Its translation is CASSSTDRGSYEQYF.

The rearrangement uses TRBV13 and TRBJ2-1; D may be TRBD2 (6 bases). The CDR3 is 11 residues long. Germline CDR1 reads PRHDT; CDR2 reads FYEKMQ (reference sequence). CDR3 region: CATTPGGEQFF. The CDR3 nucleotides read TGTGCGACTACCCCCGGGGGTGAGCAGTTCTTC.